This T cell receptor (beta chain) is from a study of type 1 regulatory T cells. Study overall: T-allo10 is a Tr1-enriched, alloantigen-specific CD4 T cell product made in vitro.

MiXCR, run by TCRdb on the reads, gives a single entry per CDR3 protein. In the table there are approximately 97,000 distinct CDR3 sequences, roughly 28% of which are singletons. The sequenced material came from CD4+ T cells, either the whole sample or a sorted fraction (not recorded which). This TCR was recovered from a human donor in good health.

CDR3 loop: CASSPAGLAGVTEQFF. CDR3 nucleotide sequence: TGTGCCAGCAGCCCAGCCGGACTAGCGGGAGTGACTGAGCAGTTCTTC. The gene calls are TRBV5-6 and TRBJ2-1; TRBD2 aligns across 13 bases. V lost 4 bases and J lost 9; bases outside the gene matches: 10. The CDR3 covers 16 residues. Germline CDR1 SGHDT, CDR2 YYEEEE.